Listed here are 13 T cell receptor beta chains from one sample, sequenced in a study of beta chain features in type 1 diabetes (dated by TCRdb to the late 2010s). Results the study describes overall, beyond this receptor: Type 1 diabetes patients showed a moderate but significant shortening of TCRB CDR3 length in all four CD4+ subsets.

Library construction relied on the immunoSEQ multiplex PCR assay. The High Capacity cDNA Reverse Transcription Kit was used to reverse transcribe all of the isolated RNA, meaning that expressed TCRB transcripts were what got sequenced. TCRdb mirrors the immuneACCESS table, restricted to in-frame sequences. Some clones are absent from its copies; in checked studies, under half trace to an unresolved V gene, and the reason for the others is unknown. Within this sample are about 240,000 clones, with 14% of them counted one time only. The ten largest clones represent almost 0.02% of the sample. These receptors are not linked to any known antigen. Sequenced input: naive CD4+ T cells from blood. The sample's cell subset or site label is to be understood as: true naive CD4+ T cells. These receptors were taken from a man aged 25 to 40 with type 1 diabetes.

Only a few counts were recorded for this clone. This sequence joins TRBV10-3 and TRBJ2-7; the match to TRBD1 covers 7 bases. J lost 5 bases, V lost 6 bases, and 10 bases had no gene match. CDR3 size: 14 residues. CDR1 is ENHRY, CDR2 SYGVKD, per germline. CDR3 loop: CAIRARQGGDEQYF. In DNA, the CDR3 is TGTGCCATCAGGGCAAGACAGGGTGGCGACGAGCAGTACTTC.

This clone appeared once. The chain combines TRBV5-6 with TRBJ1-6; 8 positions match TRBD1. Germline V gives CDR1 SGHDT, CDR2 YYEEEE. The CDR3 length is 15 residues. The trim removed 1 base at V and 10 bases at J, leaving 7 bases unmatched. This chain's CDR3 is CASSLLDRGGSPLHF. CDR3 DNA: TGTGCCAGCAGCTTGCTCGACAGGGGCGGATCACCCCTCCACTTT.

This clone was seen only a few times. The chain joins TRBV2 to TRBJ1-5; 10 bases fit TRBD1. CDR1 is SNHLY, CDR2 FYNNEI, per germline. V dropped 4 bases and J dropped 5; count of bases not matched to a gene: 2. This CDR3 has 14 amino acids. CDR3 sequence reads: CASSGDRGDQPQHF. In nucleotides, the CDR3 is TGTGCCAGCAGTGGGGACAGGGGAGATCAGCCCCAGCATTTT.

The V gene is TRBV19, the J gene TRBJ2-7; D is possibly TRBD1 (6 bases). Germline lookup yields CDR1 LNHDA and CDR2 SQIVND (reference sequence). V was clipped by 5 bases and J by 2 bases, with 10 bases between them. This CDR3 has 13 residues. DNA for the CDR3: TGTGCCAGTAGTCTCAAGGGGGCCTACGAGCAGTACTTC. Residues: CASSLKGAYEQYF.

This clone turned up a few times. The chain joins TRBV15 to TRBJ1-6; weak D call: TRBD1 (6 bases). This CDR3 contains 15 residues. CDR1 LNHNV and CDR2 YYDKDF come from the germline V gene (reference sequence). With 9 bases removed from V and 7 bases from J, the gap between germline ends came to 19 bases. The CDR3 here is CATNREGIGNSPLHF. The DNA for the CDR3 is TGTGCCACGAACAGGGAAGGGATAGGCAATTCACCCCTCCACTTT.

The rearrangement joins TRBV2 to TRBJ1-4; D uncertain. The germline V and J ends were trimmed by 0 bases and 8 bases, with 10 bases remaining between them. There are 14 residues in the CDR3. The germline V gene has CDR1 SNHLY and CDR2 FYNNEI. CDR3 DNA sequence: TGTGCCAGCAGTGAAGCGACATTTGGGGAAAAACTGTTTTTT. It is translated as CASSEATFGEKLFF.

V and J are TRBV29-1 and TRBJ2-3; possible D gene TRBD2, 5 bases. Per germline, CDR1 SQVTM and CDR2 ANQGSEA. This CDR3 is 13 amino acids long. The V end was cut by 6 bases, the J end by 2 bases, with 12 bases between. CDR3: CSVALGDTDTQYF. DNA of the CDR3: TGCAGCGTGGCCCTGGGAGACACAGATACGCAGTATTTT.

The CDR3 DNA reads TGCGCCAGCAGCAGGACTGGACAGTCCTCTGGGGCCAACGTCCTGACTTTC. Protein sequence: CASSRTGQSSGANVLTF. V is TRBV5-1 and J is TRBJ2-6; a weak D match, TRBD1 (6 bases). This CDR3 is 17 amino acids long. The germline V gene has CDR1 SGHRS and CDR2 YFSETQ. V was shortened by 4 bases and J by 0 bases, with 14 bases between the two germline ends.

The J gene is TRBJ2-3, the V gene TRBV4-1; 14 nucleotides agree with TRBD2. J was trimmed by 5 bases and V by 0 bases; bases with no gene match: 4. CDR1 is MGHRA and CDR2 is YSYEKL in the germline V gene. This CDR3 has 17 residues. CDR3 DNA sequence: TGCGCCAGCAGCCAAGAGACTAGCGGGAGGGCTGGAGATACGCAGTATTTT. Protein: CASSQETSGRAGDTQYF.

In its sample, this clone was seen a few times. This chain uses TRBV27 with TRBJ1-1; 8 nucleotides align to TRBD1. The V gene's germline CDR1 is MNHEY and CDR2 SMNVEV (reference sequence). V dropped 4 bases and J dropped 11; count of bases not matched to a gene: 9. This CDR3 has 13 amino acids. CDR3 nucleotides: TGTGCCAGCAGTTCAGACAGGGGTAATGGCGCTTTCTTT. The encoded protein is CASSSDRGNGAFF.

The chain recombines TRBV18 with TRBJ1-5, with D possibly matching TRBD1 (5 bases). V was cut by 4 bases and J by 3 bases, with 16 bases left in between. CDR1 KGHSH and CDR2 LQKENI come from the germline V gene. This CDR3 is 16 amino acids long. CDR3 residues: CASSLSGTRNNQPQHF. The DNA for the CDR3 is TGTGCCAGCTCACTTTCCGGGACTAGAAACAATCAGCCCCAGCATTTT.

This clone was seen only a few times. The chain uses TRBV29-1 and TRBJ1-2, with 7 bases matching TRBD1. V shed 6 bases and J 3 bases; nucleotides not matched to a gene: 1. Germline assignment: CDR1 SQVTM and CDR2 ANQGSEA. The CDR3 spans 11 residues. The CDR3 sequence is CSVGTDYGYTF. The CDR3 DNA sequence: TGCAGCGTAGGGACAGACTATGGCTACACCTTC.

J is TRBJ2-1 and V is TRBV9; 7 positions match TRBD2. J was trimmed by 10 bases and V by 0 bases; bases with no gene match: 13. This CDR3 comprises 16 residues. From germline, CDR1 is SGDLS and CDR2 YYNGEE. The DNA for the CDR3 is TGTGCCAGCAGCGTAGCTTGGGGGGGAAGGGTAGCAGAGCAGTTCTTC. Residues: CASSVAWGGRVAEQFF.